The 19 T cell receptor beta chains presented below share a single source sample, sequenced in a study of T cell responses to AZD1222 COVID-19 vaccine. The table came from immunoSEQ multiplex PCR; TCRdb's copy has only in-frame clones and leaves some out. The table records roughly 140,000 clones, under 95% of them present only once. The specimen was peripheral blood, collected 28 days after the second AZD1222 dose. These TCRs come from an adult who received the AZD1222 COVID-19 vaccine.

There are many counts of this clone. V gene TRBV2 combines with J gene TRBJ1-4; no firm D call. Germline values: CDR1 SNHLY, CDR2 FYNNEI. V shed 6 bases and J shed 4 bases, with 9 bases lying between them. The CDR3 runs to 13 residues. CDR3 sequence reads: CASREIVNEKLFF. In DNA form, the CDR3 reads TGTGCCAGCAGGGAGATCGTTAATGAAAAACTGTTTTTT.

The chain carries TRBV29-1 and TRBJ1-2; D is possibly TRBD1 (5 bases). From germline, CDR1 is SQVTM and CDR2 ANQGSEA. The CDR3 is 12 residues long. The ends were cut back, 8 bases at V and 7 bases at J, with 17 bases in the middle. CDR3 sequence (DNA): TGCAGCCCTGTAGACCCCGGGGGTGGCTACACCTTC. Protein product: CSPVDPGGGYTF. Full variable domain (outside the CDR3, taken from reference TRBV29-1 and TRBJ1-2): SAVISQKPSRDICQRGTSLTIQCQVDSQVTMMFWYRQQPGQSLTLIATANQGSEATYESGFVIDKFPISRPNLTFSTLTVSNMSPEDSSIYLCSPVDPGGGYTFGSGTRLTVV.

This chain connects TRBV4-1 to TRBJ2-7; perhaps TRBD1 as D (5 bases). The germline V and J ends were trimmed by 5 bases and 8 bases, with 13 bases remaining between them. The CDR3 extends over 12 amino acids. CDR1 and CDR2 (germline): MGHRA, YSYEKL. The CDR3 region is CASSSGFGQQYF. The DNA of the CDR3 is TGCGCCAGCAGCTCAGGGTTCGGGCAGCAGTACTTC.

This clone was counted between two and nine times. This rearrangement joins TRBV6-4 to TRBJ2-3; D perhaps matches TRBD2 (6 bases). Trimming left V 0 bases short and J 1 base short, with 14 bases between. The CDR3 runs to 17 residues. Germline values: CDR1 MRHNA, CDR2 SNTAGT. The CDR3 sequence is CASSDSIGGSGTDTQYF. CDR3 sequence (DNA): TGTGCCAGCAGTGACTCGATTGGAGGGAGTGGCACAGATACGCAGTATTTT.

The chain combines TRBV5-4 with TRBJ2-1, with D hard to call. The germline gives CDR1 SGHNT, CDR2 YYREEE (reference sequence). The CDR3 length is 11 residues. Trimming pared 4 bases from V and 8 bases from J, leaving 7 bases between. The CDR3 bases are TGTGCCAGCAGCGATAAGTATGAGCAGTTCTTC. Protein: CASSDKYEQFF.

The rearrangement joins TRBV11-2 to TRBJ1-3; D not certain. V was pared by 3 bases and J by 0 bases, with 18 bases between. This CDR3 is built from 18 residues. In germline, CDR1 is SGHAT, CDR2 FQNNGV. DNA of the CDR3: TGTGCCAGCAGCTTCGTTCATTTTGCCGAGAGCTCTGGAAACACCATATATTTT. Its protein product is CASSFVHFAESSGNTIYF.

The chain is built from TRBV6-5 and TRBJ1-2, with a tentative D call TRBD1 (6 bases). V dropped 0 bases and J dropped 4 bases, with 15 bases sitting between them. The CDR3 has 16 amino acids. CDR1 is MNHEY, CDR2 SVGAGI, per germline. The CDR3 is CASSYSKQGSLYGYTF. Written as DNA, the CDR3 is TGTGCCAGCAGTTACTCTAAACAGGGATCCCTCTATGGCTACACCTTC.

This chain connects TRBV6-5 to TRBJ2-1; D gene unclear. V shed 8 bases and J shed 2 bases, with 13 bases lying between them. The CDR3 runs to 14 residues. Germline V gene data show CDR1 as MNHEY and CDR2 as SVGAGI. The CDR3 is CASGQTDTYNEQFF. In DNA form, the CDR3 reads TGTGCCAGCGGGCAGACGGATACCTACAATGAGCAGTTCTTC.

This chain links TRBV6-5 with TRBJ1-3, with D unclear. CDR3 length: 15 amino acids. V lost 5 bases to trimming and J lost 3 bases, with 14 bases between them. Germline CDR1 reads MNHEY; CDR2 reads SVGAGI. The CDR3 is CASSTLGSLGNTIYF. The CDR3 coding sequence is TGTGCCAGCAGTACCTTGGGGTCGCTTGGAAACACCATATATTTT.

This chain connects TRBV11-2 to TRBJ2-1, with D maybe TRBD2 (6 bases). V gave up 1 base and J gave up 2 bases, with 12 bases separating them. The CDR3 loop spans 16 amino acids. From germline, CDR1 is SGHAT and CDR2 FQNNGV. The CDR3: CASSLVGTVTYNEQFF. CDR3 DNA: TGTGCCAGCAGCTTAGTAGGGACTGTCACCTACAATGAGCAGTTCTTC.

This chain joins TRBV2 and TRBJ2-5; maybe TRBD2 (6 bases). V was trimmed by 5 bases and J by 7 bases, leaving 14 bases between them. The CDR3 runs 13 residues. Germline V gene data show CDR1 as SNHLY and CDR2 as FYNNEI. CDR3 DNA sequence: TGTGCCAGCAGTCAGACAGCCGGGAGGACCCAGTACTTC. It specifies CASSQTAGRTQYF.

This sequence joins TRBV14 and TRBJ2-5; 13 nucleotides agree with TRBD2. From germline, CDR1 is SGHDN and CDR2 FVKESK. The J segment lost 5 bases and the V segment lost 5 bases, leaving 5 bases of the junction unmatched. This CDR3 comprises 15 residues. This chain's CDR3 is CASSTPGLAGETQYF. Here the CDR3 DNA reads TGTGCCAGCAGCACACCGGGACTAGCGGGGGAGACCCAGTACTTC.

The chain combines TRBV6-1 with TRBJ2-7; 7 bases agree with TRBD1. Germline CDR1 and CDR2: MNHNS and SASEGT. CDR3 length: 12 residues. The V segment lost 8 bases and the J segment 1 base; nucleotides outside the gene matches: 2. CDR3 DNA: TGTGCCAGCGAGGGGGCGTCCTACGAGCAGTACTTC. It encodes CASEGASYEQYF.

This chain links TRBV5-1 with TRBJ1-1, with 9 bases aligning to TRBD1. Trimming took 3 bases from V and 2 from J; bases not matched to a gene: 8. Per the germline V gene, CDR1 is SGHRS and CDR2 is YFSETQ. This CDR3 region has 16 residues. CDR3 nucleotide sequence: TGCGCCAGCAGCTCCCTAGGACAGGGGAGAAACACTGAAGCTTTCTTT. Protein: CASSSLGQGRNTEAFF. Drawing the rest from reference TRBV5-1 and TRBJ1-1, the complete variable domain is KAGVTQTPRYLIKTRGQQVTLSCSPISGHRSVSWYQQTPGQGLQFLFEYFSETQRNKGNFPGRFSGRQFSNSRSEMNVSTLELGDSALYLCASSSLGQGRNTEAFFGQGTRLTVV.

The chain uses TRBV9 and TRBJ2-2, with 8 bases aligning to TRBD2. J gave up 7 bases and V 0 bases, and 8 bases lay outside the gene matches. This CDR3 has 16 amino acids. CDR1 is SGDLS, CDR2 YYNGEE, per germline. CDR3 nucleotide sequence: TGTGCCAGCAGCGTAGTTACCAGCGGGAGTGGCGGGGAGCTGTTTTTT. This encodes CASSVVTSGSGGELFF.

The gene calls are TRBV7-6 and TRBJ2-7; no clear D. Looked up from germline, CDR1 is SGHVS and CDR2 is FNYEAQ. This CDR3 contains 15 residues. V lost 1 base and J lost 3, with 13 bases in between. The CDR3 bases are TGTGCCAGCAGCTTAGGAGGATCAGTGGACTACGAGCAGTACTTC. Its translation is CASSLGGSVDYEQYF.

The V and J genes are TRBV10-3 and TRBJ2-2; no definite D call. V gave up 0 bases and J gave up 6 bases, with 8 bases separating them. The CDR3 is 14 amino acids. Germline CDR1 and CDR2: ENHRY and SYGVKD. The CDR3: CAISESGGSGELFF. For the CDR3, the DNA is TGTGCCATCAGTGAGTCGGGTGGTTCCGGGGAGCTGTTTTTT.

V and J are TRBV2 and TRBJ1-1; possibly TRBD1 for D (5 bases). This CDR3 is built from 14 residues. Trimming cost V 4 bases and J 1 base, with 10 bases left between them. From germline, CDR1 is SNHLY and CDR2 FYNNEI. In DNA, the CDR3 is TGTGCCAGCAGTGGCGACAGCTCGAACACTGAAGCTTTCTTT. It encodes CASSGDSSNTEAFF.

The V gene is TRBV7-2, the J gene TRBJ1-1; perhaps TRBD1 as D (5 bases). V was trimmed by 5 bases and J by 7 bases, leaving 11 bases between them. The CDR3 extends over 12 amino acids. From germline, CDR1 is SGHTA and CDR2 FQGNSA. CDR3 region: CASSPQGIEAFF. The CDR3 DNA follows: TGTGCCAGCAGCCCTCAGGGTATTGAAGCTTTCTTT. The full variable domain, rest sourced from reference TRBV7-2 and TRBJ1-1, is GAGVSQSPSNKVTEKGKDVELRCDPISGHTALYWYRQSLGQGLEFLIYFQGNSAPDKSGLPSDRFSAERTGGSVSTLTIQRTQQEDSAVYLCASSPQGIEAFFGQGTRLTVV.